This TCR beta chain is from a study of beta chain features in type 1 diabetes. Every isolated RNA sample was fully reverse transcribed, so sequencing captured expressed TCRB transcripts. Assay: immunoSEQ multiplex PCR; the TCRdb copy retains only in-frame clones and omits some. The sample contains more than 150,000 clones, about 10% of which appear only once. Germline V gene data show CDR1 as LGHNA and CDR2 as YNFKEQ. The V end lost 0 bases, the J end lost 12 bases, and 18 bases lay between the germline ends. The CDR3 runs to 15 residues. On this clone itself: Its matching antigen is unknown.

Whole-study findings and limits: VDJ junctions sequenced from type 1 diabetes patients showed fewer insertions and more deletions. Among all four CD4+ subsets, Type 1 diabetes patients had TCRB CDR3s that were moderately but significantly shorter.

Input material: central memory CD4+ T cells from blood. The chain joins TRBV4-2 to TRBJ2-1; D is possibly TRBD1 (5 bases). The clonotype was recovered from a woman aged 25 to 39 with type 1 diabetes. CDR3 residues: CASSQDRQGILGQFF. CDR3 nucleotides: TGTGCCAGCAGCCAAGATAGGCAGGGAATCTTGGGGCAGTTCTTC.